A single sample is the source of the 5 T cell receptor beta chains below, sequenced in a study of blood T cell repertoires in COVID-19. TCRdb keeps only in-frame clones here, not all; method: immunoSEQ multiplex PCR. The sample yields some 150,000 clones, approximately 80% seen once. The source material was PBMCs or T cells enriched from blood (not recorded which). The origin of the receptors is a man over 45 who had recovered from COVID-19.

The rearrangement uses TRBV19 and TRBJ2-7; TRBD2 agrees at 9 bases. The CDR3 length is 18 residues. V was pared by 3 bases and J by 0 bases, with 12 bases of the junction left unmatched. The germline V gene has CDR1 LNHDA and CDR2 SQIVND (reference sequence). The CDR3 is CASSMRLAGSTTSYEQYF. In DNA form, the CDR3 reads TGTGCCAGTAGTATGAGGCTAGCGGGGTCAACAACCTCCTACGAGCAGTACTTC.

This chain joins TRBV5-1 and TRBJ2-7; 9 nucleotides agree with TRBD1. V was pared by 5 bases and J by 6 bases, with 9 bases of the junction left unmatched. Germline CDR1 is SGHRS and CDR2 is YFSETQ. The CDR3 is 14 amino acids. The CDR3 spells CASSRGQGFSEQYF. CDR3 coding DNA: TGCGCCAGCAGTCGCGGACAGGGGTTCTCCGAGCAGTACTTC. Full variable domain (remainder filled in from reference TRBV5-1 and TRBJ2-7): KAGVTQTPRYLIKTRGQQVTLSCSPISGHRSVSWYQQTPGQGLQFLFEYFSETQRNKGNFPGRFSGRQFSNSRSEMNVSTLELGDSALYLCASSRGQGFSEQYFGPGTRLTVT.

The CDR3 sequence is CASSLNSGTGNEQYF. As DNA, the CDR3 is TGTGCCAGCAGCTTAAATTCCGGGACAGGCAACGAGCAGTACTTC. This chain joins TRBV7-3 and TRBJ2-7; 8 bases are a match to TRBD1. CDR3 length: 15 residues. The V gene's germline CDR1 is SGHTA and CDR2 FQGTGA. The V gene end was trimmed by 1 base and the J gene end by 5 bases; junction bases not matched to a gene: 7.

This sequence joins TRBV5-1 and TRBJ1-2; D uncertain. Germline V gene data show CDR1 as SGHRS and CDR2 as YFSETQ. V lost 4 bases and J lost 2, with 15 bases in between. The CDR3 is 15 residues long. The CDR3 loop is CASSPSTALNYGYTF. DNA for the CDR3: TGCGCCAGCAGCCCTTCAACAGCCCTCAACTATGGCTACACCTTC.

V usage is TRBV7-2 and J usage is TRBJ1-3; 7 bases match TRBD1. Germline V gene lookup returns CDR1 SGHTA and CDR2 FQGNSA. The trim removed 4 bases at V and 4 bases at J, leaving 7 bases unmatched. The CDR3 consists of 15 residues. The CDR3 DNA reads as TGTGCCAGCAGCTCCCCGACAGGGAGCGGAAACACCATATATTTT. Encoded protein: CASSSPTGSGNTIYF.